The rows below give T cell receptor beta chains drawn from one sample of a study of beta chain features in type 1 diabetes. TCRdb's table, derived via immunoSEQ multiplex PCR, lists solely in-frame clones and lacks some. The repertoire has tens of thousands of clones, roughly two thirds of them found once; the top ten carry 1.1%. Source material: stem cell memory CD4+ T cells from blood. These receptors all stem from a woman aged 40 to 50 with type 1 diabetes. The CDR3 runs from the conserved cysteine through the conserved F or W. D genes are given only for firm matches. Part of the rows lack a size; the others show once, few, many or a class for expanded clones.

clone size	D gene	V gene	J gene	CDR3 protein	CDR3 DNA
-	-	TRBV7-9	TRBJ2-1	CASSLPGRIEFF	TGTGCCAGCAGCCTACCAGGGCGGATTGAGTTCTTC
few	TRBD2	TRBV11-1	TRBJ2-3	CASSQTSGALLTQYF	TGTGCCAGCAGCCAGACTAGCGGGGCCCTCCTTACGCAGTATTTT
-	TRBD1	TRBV7-9	TRBJ1-1	CASSLGGQTGANTEAFF	TGTGCCAGCAGCTTAGGGGGGCAGACAGGGGCGAACACTGAAGCTTTCTTT
-	-	TRBV15	TRBJ1-6	CATSEGGSPLHF	TGTGCCACCAGCGAGGGCGGCTCACCCCTCCACTTT
once	-	TRBV27	TRBJ2-3	CASSFVGVDTQYF	TGTGCCAGCAGTTTTGTCGGGGTGGATACGCAGTATTTT
-	-	TRBV7-2	TRBJ1-5	CASSLVRASNQPQHF	TGTGCCAGCAGCTTAGTCAGGGCGAGCAATCAGCCCCAGCATTTT
-	TRBD1	TRBV6-1	TRBJ1-1	CASTPHEGAKTEAFF	TGTGCCAGCACCCCCCATGAGGGGGCGAAGACTGAAGCTTTCTTT
-	-	TRBV12-5	TRBJ1-2	CASGPGGAYGYTF	TGTGCTAGTGGTCCTGGGGGGGCTTATGGCTACACCTTC
-	TRBD1	TRBV9	TRBJ1-6	CASSVERQGSSPLHF	TGTGCCAGCAGCGTAGAGAGACAGGGAAGTTCACCCCTCCACTTT
-	-	TRBV2	TRBJ1-2	CASSEGRGADGYTF	TGTGCCAGCAGTGAAGGTAGGGGCGCGGATGGCTACACCTTC
-	-	TRBV28	TRBJ1-1	CASSLRQIPKNTEAFF	TGTGCCAGCAGTTTGAGACAGATCCCTAAAAACACTGAAGCTTTCTTT
-	TRBD2	TRBV25-1	TRBJ2-3	CASAYPGLAGIGPDTQYF	TGTGCCAGCGCCTATCCGGGACTAGCGGGAATAGGCCCAGATACGCAGTATTTT
-	-	TRBV30	TRBJ1-1	CAWRADFSGTEAFF	TGTGCCTGGAGAGCCGACTTTTCGGGCACTGAAGCTTTCTTT
-	-	TRBV6-5	TRBJ2-7	CASSFQGVEQYF	TGTGCCAGCAGTTTCCAGGGCGTTGAGCAGTACTTC
-	TRBD1	TRBV15	TRBJ1-5	CATRYGGQSNQPQHF	TGTGCCACCAGGTACGGGGGACAGAGCAATCAGCCCCAGCATTTT
few	-	TRBV7-2	TRBJ1-5	CASSFGGPGQPQHF	TGTGCCAGCAGCTTCGGGGGGCCGGGACAGCCCCAGCATTTT
-	-	TRBV28	TRBJ1-2	CASSLTQNYGYTF	TGTGCCAGCAGTTTGACACAGAACTATGGCTACACCTTC
-	TRBD2	TRBV11-2	TRBJ2-1	CASSQGLAGVRRNEQFF	TGTGCCAGCAGCCAGGGACTAGCGGGAGTTCGGAGGAATGAGCAGTTCTTC
few	-	TRBV7-2	TRBJ1-1	CASSLEVQNTEAFF	TGTGCCAGCAGCCTTGAGGTCCAGAACACTGAAGCTTTCTTT
-	TRBD2	TRBV5-1	TRBJ2-6	CASSVTSGRASGANVLTF	TGCGCCAGCAGCGTGACTAGCGGGAGGGCCTCTGGGGCCAACGTCCTGACTTTC
-	TRBD1	TRBV5-4	TRBJ2-7	CASSLKTGGSYEQYF	TGTGCCAGCAGCTTAAAGACAGGGGGTTCCTACGAGCAGTACTTC
-	TRBD2	TRBV7-2	TRBJ2-2	CASSTGTTNTGELFF	TGTGCCAGCAGCACCGGGACTACGAACACCGGGGAGCTGTTTTTT
-	-	TRBV4-3	TRBJ2-1	CASSQEGFGEQFF	TGCGCCAGCAGCCAAGAGGGCTTCGGTGAGCAGTTCTTC
-	TRBD1	TRBV4-1	TRBJ2-3	CASSQEDRGRTDTQYF	TGCGCCAGCAGCCAAGAGGACAGGGGGCGAACAGATACGCAGTATTTT
-	TRBD2	TRBV19	TRBJ2-2	CASTLAGTGELFF	TGTGCCAGTACACTAGCGGGCACCGGGGAGCTGTTTTTT
-	-	TRBV5-6	TRBJ1-2	CASSPGHLYGYTF	TGTGCCAGCAGCCCGGGACACCTTTATGGCTACACCTTC
-	-	TRBV5-1	TRBJ2-7	CASSYPQGGEQYF	TGCGCCAGCAGCTACCCACAGGGCGGCGAGCAGTACTTC
-	TRBD2	TRBV7-2	TRBJ2-2	CASSLAGGPVGELFF	TGTGCCAGCAGCTTAGCGGGAGGGCCGGTCGGGGAGCTGTTTTTT
-	TRBD2	TRBV5-4	TRBJ2-5	CASSLGGGRAGETQYF	TGTGCCAGCAGCTTGGGTGGCGGGAGGGCCGGGGAGACCCAGTACTTC
once	-	TRBV7-6	TRBJ2-4	CASSLFPRGSIAKNIQYF	TGTGCCAGCAGCTTATTTCCCCGAGGGTCTATAGCCAAAAACATTCAGTACTTC
-	-	TRBV5-4	TRBJ2-1	CASSLLADSYNEQFF	TGTGCCAGCAGCTTGTTAGCCGACAGTTACAATGAGCAGTTCTTC
-	-	TRBV21-1	TRBJ2-6	CASSFKRRTGEGLAGANVLTF	TGTGCCAGCAGCTTTAAAAGGAGGACAGGGGAAGGACTGGCTGGGGCCAACGTCCTGACTTTC
-	-	TRBV4-2	TRBJ1-2	CASSERDGINYGYTF	TGTGCCAGCAGCGAGCGGGACGGGATAAACTATGGCTACACCTTC
few	-	TRBV28	TRBJ1-5	CASTLPNQPQHF	TGTGCCAGCACCCTCCCGAATCAGCCCCAGCATTTT
-	-	TRBV7-8	TRBJ2-7	CASSTTNRDEQYF	TGTGCCAGCAGCACCACTAACCGGGACGAGCAGTACTTC
-	-	TRBV2	TRBJ1-1	CASSADIGTEASF	TGTGCCAGCAGCGCTGACATAGGCACTGAAGCTTCCTTT
-	-	TRBV7-2	TRBJ1-3	CASSLLGGNTIYF	TGTGCCAGCAGCTTACTGGGAGGGAACACCATATATTTT
-	-	TRBV5-1	TRBJ1-2	CASSFRTDLSYGYTF	TGCGCCAGCAGCTTCCGGACAGACCTAAGCTATGGCTACACCTTC
-	-	TRBV2	TRBJ2-2	CASSDPRGSTGELFF	TGTGCCAGCAGTGACCCCAGAGGAAGCACCGGGGAGCTGTTTTTT
-	TRBD1	TRBV7-2	TRBJ2-1	CASSSHRGLEQFF	TGTGCCAGCAGCTCCCACAGGGGGCTTGAGCAGTTCTTC
-	-	TRBV4-3	TRBJ1-4	CASSQGGQATNEKLFF	TGCGCCAGCAGCCAAGGTGGTCAGGCAACTAATGAAAAACTGTTTTTT
few	-	TRBV4-2	TRBJ2-1	CASSHTIETANEQFF	TGTGCCAGCAGTCACACCATAGAGACAGCAAATGAGCAGTTCTTC
-	-	TRBV7-2	TRBJ1-3	CASSSSHGETAIYF	TGTGCCAGCAGCTCCTCCCACGGGGAAACGGCCATATATTTT
-	-	TRBV14	TRBJ1-2	CASSQGVDYGYTF	TGTGCCAGCAGCCAAGGTGTAGACTATGGCTACACCTTC
-	-	TRBV27	TRBJ2-5	CASREEGETQYF	TGTGCCAGCAGGGAGGAGGGAGAGACCCAGTACTTC
-	-	TRBV9	TRBJ2-7	CASSPLGGTDTYEQYF	TGTGCCAGCAGCCCCCTAGGCGGGACAGATACCTACGAGCAGTACTTC
few	-	TRBV7-9	TRBJ1-2	CASSLGAAGTGYTF	TGTGCCAGCAGCTTGGGGGCGGCAGGGACGGGCTACACCTTC